This record looks at one TCR beta chain sequence and its context. Germline assignment: CDR1 SGHRS and CDR2 YFSETQ. Trimming pared 4 bases from V and 6 bases from J, leaving 13 bases between. There are 14 residues in the CDR3. Sequenced by immunoSEQ multiplex PCR; TCRdb stores in-frame clones only, minus some. The sample includes over 40,000 clones, roughly 92% seen only once; the top ten take roughly 2.3%. These data are taken from a study of T cell changes during pregnancy in multiple sclerosis. The chain has TRBV5-1 and TRBJ1-4, with a possible D match to TRBD1 (5 bases). The starting material was peripheral blood, obtained in the third trimester of pregnancy. The sequence was obtained from a female donor with multiple sclerosis, enrolled in a pregnancy study. CDR3 DNA sequence: TGCGCCAGCAGCCCCTCAGGGAACTATGAAAAACTGTTTTTT. Amino acid sequence: CASSPSGNYEKLFF.